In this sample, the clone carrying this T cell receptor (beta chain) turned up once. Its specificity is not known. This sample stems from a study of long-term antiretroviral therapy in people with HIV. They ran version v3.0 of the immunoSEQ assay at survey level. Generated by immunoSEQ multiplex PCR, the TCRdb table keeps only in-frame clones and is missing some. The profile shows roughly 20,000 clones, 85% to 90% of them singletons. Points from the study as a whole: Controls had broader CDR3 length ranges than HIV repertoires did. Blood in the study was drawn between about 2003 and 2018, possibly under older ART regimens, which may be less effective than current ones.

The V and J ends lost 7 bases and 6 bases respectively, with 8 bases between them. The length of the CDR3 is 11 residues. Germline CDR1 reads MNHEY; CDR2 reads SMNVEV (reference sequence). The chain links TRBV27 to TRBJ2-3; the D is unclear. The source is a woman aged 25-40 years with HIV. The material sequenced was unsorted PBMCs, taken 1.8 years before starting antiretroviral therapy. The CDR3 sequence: CASKGGDTQYF. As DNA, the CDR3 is TGTGCCAGCAAGGGTGGTGATACGCAGTATTTT.